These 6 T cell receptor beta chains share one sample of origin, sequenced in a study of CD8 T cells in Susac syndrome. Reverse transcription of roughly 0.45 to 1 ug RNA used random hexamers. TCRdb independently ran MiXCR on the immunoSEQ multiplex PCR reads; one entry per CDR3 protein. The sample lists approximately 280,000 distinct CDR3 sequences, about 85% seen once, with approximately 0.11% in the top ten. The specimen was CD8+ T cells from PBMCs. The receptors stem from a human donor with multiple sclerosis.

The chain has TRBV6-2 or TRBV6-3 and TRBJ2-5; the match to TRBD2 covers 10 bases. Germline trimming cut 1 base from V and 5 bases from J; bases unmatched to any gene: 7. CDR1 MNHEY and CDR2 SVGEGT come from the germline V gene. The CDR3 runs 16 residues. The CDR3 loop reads CASSYYPSGSTETQYF. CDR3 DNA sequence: TGTGCCAGCAGTTACTACCCTAGCGGGAGTACGGAGACCCAGTACTTC.

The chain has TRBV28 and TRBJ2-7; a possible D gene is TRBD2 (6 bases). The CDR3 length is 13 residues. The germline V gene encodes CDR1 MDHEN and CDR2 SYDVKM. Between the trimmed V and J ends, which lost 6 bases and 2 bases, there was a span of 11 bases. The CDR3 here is CASRLPSAYEQYF. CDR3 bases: TGTGCCAGCAGGCTTCCTAGCGCCTACGAGCAGTACTTC.

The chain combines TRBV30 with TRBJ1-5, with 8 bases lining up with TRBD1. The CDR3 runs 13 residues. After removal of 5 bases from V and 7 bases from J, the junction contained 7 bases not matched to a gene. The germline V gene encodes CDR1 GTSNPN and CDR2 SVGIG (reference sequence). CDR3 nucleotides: TGTGCCTGGGCGTCAGGGGGCGGGCAGCCCCAGCATTTT. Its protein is CAWASGGGQPQHF.

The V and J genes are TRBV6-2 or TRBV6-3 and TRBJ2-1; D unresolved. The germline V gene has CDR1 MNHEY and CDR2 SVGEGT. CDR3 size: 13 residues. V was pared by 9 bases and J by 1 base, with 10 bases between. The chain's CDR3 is CASTSRSYNEQFF. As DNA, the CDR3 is TGTGCCAGTACATCCAGGTCCTACAATGAGCAGTTCTTC.

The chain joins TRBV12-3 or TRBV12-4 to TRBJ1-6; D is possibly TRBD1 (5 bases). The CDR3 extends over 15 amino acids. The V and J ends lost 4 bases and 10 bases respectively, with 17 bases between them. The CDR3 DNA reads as TGTGCCAGCAGTTCGGGGCTGGAAGGAGAGTCACCCCTCCACTTT. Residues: CASSSGLEGESPLHF.

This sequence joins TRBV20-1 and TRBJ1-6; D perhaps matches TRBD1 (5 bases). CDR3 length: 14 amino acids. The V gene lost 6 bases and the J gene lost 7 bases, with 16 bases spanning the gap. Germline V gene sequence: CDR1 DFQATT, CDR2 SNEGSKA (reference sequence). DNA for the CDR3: TGCAGTGCCAGTCCGGGACGTTGGAATTCACCCCTCCACTTT. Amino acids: CSASPGRWNSPLHF.